This section outlines one T cell receptor beta chain sequence together with its context. Its antigen remains unidentified. Base qualities are not at hand, and no much larger clone is one base apart. The CDR3 regions of human TCRbeta chains were analyzed by immunosequencing. For the original study's pipeline: TCRs in the repertoires were compared against a reference library of SARS-CoV-2-specific TCRs that had been generated with the MIRA antigen-specificity platform. Breadth meant the fraction of unique TCRs that were SARS-CoV-2-associated, whereas depth meant the fraction of total T cells that were SARS-CoV-2-associated. Using the MIRA data, each spike-specific TCR was assigned both to the spike region to which the TCR was reactive and to a CD4 or CD8 class. Log10-transformed breadth and depth values were compared by one-way ANOVA with Sidak's multiple comparisons tests. TCRdb provides this immuneACCESS table in a form limited to in-frame rearrangements. Some clones are lacking; in checked studies, under half of them reflect an unresolved V gene, and why the rest are absent is not known. For V, J and clone size, that table is used; D and trimming come from the DNA. The sample table shows around 140,000 clones, and under 90% are seen once. The ten largest clones take up approximately 1.6% of the sample.

The sample's time point label, decoded: about 28 days (+/-7) after the second vaccine dose. AZD1222 recipients whose second dose came at about 4 weeks and those whose second dose came at about 12 weeks were combined into one group, since spike-specific TCR depth and breadth did not differ between the two schedules. The vaccinee samples were drawn from two UK trials, COV001 and COV002, one of which was a single-blind randomized controlled phase 2/3 trial testing AZD1222 (ChAdOx1 nCoV-19) in healthy adults. Trial participant PBMC samples were collected at day 0 and day 28 after the second dose for TCRbeta chain sequencing. The source of the sample is a study of T cell responses to AZD1222 COVID-19 vaccine (dated by TCRdb to 2020 to 2023). The study in broad terms: A total of under 250 trial participants underwent TCR sequencing, of whom 200 to 220 had received two doses of AZD1222 and approximately 25 had received two doses of the MenACWY control vaccine. Trial participants were enrolled by age into subgroups of 18-55, 56-69 and 70-plus years, and 148, 28 and 57 TCR-sequenced participants, respectively, were included in these subgroups.

Points the paper makes about the study in general: The vaccine-associated CD4 TCRs covered the entire spike protein, and the dominant responses fell in regions 160-218 and 743-854. In the small 56-69-year group, the increase in depth fell short of significance, most likely because of low power. Conclusions about previously exposed vaccinees were limited because only six or seven AZD1222 recipients were SARS-CoV-2 seropositive at baseline. Because no day 14 peak-response samples were available, repertoires were characterized only after the peak T cell response. Participants were mostly white British, with more females than males. The authors suggested clonal diversity may have been underestimated. A significant rise in spike-specific TCR breadth and depth was observed after two AZD1222 doses relative to day 0 and relative to MenACWY recipients. Reportedly, close to half of the unique spike-specific TCRs recognized epitopes lying outside the regions that are mutated in the B.1.351 and B.1.1.7 variants.

The sample consisted of peripheral blood, taken 28 days after the second AZD1222 dose. This sequence originates from an adult who received the AZD1222 COVID-19 vaccine.

Here the CDR3 is given as CASSQGMNRVNTEAFF. The nucleotides read TGTGCCAGCAGCCAAGGGATGAACAGGGTGAACACTGAAGCTTTCTTT. The chain was built from TRBV3-1 (or the pseudogene TRBV3-2) and TRBJ1-1; TRBD1 is a weak D gene call, 6 bases matching. Sequences LGHDT (CDR1) and YNNKEL (CDR2) are obtained from the germline V gene (reference sequence). Relative to germline, V is 1 base shorter and J is 0 bases shorter, with 12 bases between their ends. The CDR3 measures 16 amino acids from cysteine to phenylalanine. CDR3 DNA only is kept here, 48 bases in frame from base 1.